The 30 T cell receptor beta chains reported below all come from one sample, sequenced in a study of cytomegalovirus exposure and HLA in healthy donors. With 60 Vbeta and 13 Jbeta primers, the PCR was carried out. Here immunoSEQ multiplex PCR was the method, and the copy in TCRdb shows in-frame clones only, minus some. The sample has about 93,000 clones; about 81% are singletons. The sequenced sample consisted of PBMCs. The source of these receptors is a woman in her thirties or forties in good health and CMV-seronegative.

The chain employs TRBV6-1 and TRBJ2-1; 12 nucleotides line up with TRBD1. Germline trimming cut 2 bases from V and 8 bases from J; bases unmatched to any gene: 4. The CDR3 extends over 15 amino acids. The germline gives CDR1 MNHNS, CDR2 SASEGT. The CDR3 region has the DNA TGTGCCAGCAGTGAAATGGGGACAGGGGGCGATGAGCAGTTCTTC. Protein sequence: CASSEMGTGGDEQFF.

The genes are TRBV29-1 and TRBJ2-7; 7 positions match TRBD2. The CDR3 has 12 residues. Germline CDR1 SQVTM, CDR2 ANQGSEA. Trimming at V came to 5 bases and at J to 6 bases, leaving 7 bases not matched to a gene. The CDR3 nucleotides read TGCAGCGTTAGCAGCGGGACGCGCGAGCAGTACTTC. This sequence encodes CSVSSGTREQYF.

The chain employs TRBV28 and TRBJ2-7; D is perhaps TRBD2 (7 bases). The germline V gene encodes CDR1 MDHEN and CDR2 SYDVKM. V lost 6 bases and J lost 3, with 24 bases in between. The CDR3 spans 17 residues. The CDR3 reads CASRTPGRGWDSYEQYF. The CDR3 DNA reads as TGTGCCAGCAGAACGCCGGGGAGGGGGTGGGATAGCTACGAGCAGTACTTC.

The chain is built from TRBV5-4 and TRBJ2-5; 10 nucleotides match TRBD2. The germline CDR1 and CDR2 sequences are SGHNT and YYREEE (reference sequence). This CDR3 region has 16 residues. V gave up 2 bases and J gave up 3 bases; unmatched junction bases: 7. CDR3 coding DNA: TGTGCCAGCAGCTTAACCGTTGGACTAGCGGAAGAGACCCAGTACTTC. Protein sequence: CASSLTVGLAEETQYF.

This clone was seen only once. The chain uses TRBV10-3 and TRBJ1-5, with a tentative D call TRBD1 (5 bases). The CDR3 runs 17 residues. The germline CDR1 and CDR2 sequences are ENHRY and SYGVKD. The V gene lost 0 bases and the J gene lost 4 bases, with 16 bases spanning the gap. CDR3 sequence reads: CAISESRVGVLNQPQHF. In DNA, the CDR3 is TGTGCCATCAGTGAGTCCAGGGTAGGGGTCTTAAATCAGCCCCAGCATTTT.

This chain links TRBV6-1 with TRBJ1-2; TRBD1 might be the D (5 bases). This CDR3 region has 13 residues. Trimming cost V 2 bases and J 7 bases, with 11 bases left between them. The germline CDR1 and CDR2 sequences are MNHNS and SASEGT. Here the CDR3 reads CASSESWGLGYTF. The CDR3 DNA reads TGTGCCAGCAGTGAAAGCTGGGGCCTTGGCTACACCTTC.

The V and J genes are TRBV27 and TRBJ1-5, with D perhaps matching TRBD1 (5 bases). With 6 bases removed from V and 1 base from J, the gap between germline ends came to 10 bases. The CDR3 loop spans 14 amino acids. Per germline, CDR1 MNHEY and CDR2 SMNVEV (reference sequence). This chain's CDR3 is CASRDSLSNQPQHF. The CDR3 region has the DNA TGTGCCAGCAGAGACAGTCTAAGCAATCAGCCCCAGCATTTT.

This clone was detected once. The J gene is TRBJ1-2, the V gene TRBV2; D is unclear. The CDR3 is 17 residues long. Trimming cost V 0 bases and J 4 bases, with 18 bases left between them. CDR1 SNHLY and CDR2 FYNNEI come from the germline V gene. CDR3 region: CASSEAEPTTLSYGYTF. The CDR3 DNA reads TGTGCCAGCAGTGAAGCGGAGCCCACTACACTCAGCTATGGCTACACCTTC.

This chain joins TRBV5-6 and TRBJ2-1; 9 bases map to TRBD1. From germline, CDR1 is SGHDT and CDR2 YYEEEE. CDR3 length equals 14 residues. Unmatched junction bases numbered 6, after V lost 3 bases and J lost 8 bases. The CDR3 reads CASSSGQGFHEQFF. CDR3 coding DNA: TGTGCCAGCAGCTCCGGACAGGGGTTCCATGAGCAGTTCTTC.

The chain employs TRBV6-1 and TRBJ2-5; 9 nucleotides align to TRBD2. The ends lost 2 bases at V and 1 base at J; junction bases unmatched: 14. There are 19 residues in the CDR3. Germline values: CDR1 MNHNS, CDR2 SASEGT. The CDR3 here is CASSERNRAASGIQETQYF. The CDR3 coding sequence is TGTGCCAGCAGTGAACGCAACAGGGCGGCTAGCGGGATCCAAGAGACCCAGTACTTC.

The rearrangement uses TRBV28 and TRBJ1-2, with 8 bases lining up with TRBD1. From germline, CDR1 is MDHEN and CDR2 SYDVKM. V trimming: 4 bases; J trimming: 3 bases; junction bases outside the gene matches: 10. CDR3 length: 16 amino acids. The CDR3 DNA sequence: TGTGCCAGCAGTTCGATTCGCAGGGGGCGGGACTATGGCTACACCTTC. The encoded protein is CASSSIRRGRDYGYTF.

The chain has TRBV7-8 and TRBJ1-1; D remains ambiguous. The CDR3 extends over 16 amino acids. Germline assignment: CDR1 SGHVS and CDR2 FQNEAQ. V was trimmed by 5 bases and J by 2 bases, leaving 18 bases between them. CDR3 in amino acids: CASSKPGFDLNTEAFF. CDR3 coding DNA: TGTGCCAGCAGCAAACCGGGATTTGACCTCAACACTGAAGCTTTCTTT.

Remarks on this clone: Compared with germline, one end of the junction differs, possibly owing to a read error. The chain employs TRBV27 and TRBJ2-7; TRBD2 matches at 7 bases. From germline, CDR1 is MNHEY and CDR2 SMNVEV (reference sequence). The CDR3 consists of 15 residues. The CDR3 here is CASSLSSGTFYGQYF. The CDR3 DNA sequence: TGTGCCTCATCCCTATCCAGCGGGACCTTCTACGGGCAGTACTTC.

V gene TRBV28 combines with J gene TRBJ1-2; TRBD1 is a possible D gene (6 bases). Deletions cut 4 bases from V and 0 bases from J, with 15 bases between. Germline V gives CDR1 MDHEN, CDR2 SYDVKM. The CDR3 covers 16 residues. The chain's CDR3 is CASSSGQFRANYGYTF. The CDR3 coding sequence is TGTGCCAGCAGTTCCGGACAGTTTCGAGCTAACTATGGCTACACCTTC.

The J gene is TRBJ1-2, the V gene TRBV28, with D maybe TRBD1 (6 bases). V lost 4 bases and J 8 bases, leaving 11 bases between the germline ends. This CDR3 is built from 12 residues. Germline V gene lookup returns CDR1 MDHEN and CDR2 SYDVKM. CDR3 residues: CASSWGQWGYTF. CDR3 coding DNA: TGTGCCAGCAGTTGGGGACAATGGGGCTACACCTTC.

This chain uses TRBV6-5 with TRBJ2-1; 9 bases align to TRBD2. Germline V CDR1 and CDR2: MNHEY, SVGAGI. The CDR3 has 15 amino acids. With 0 bases clipped from V and 9 bases from J, the junction kept 6 bases outside the gene matches. CDR3 nucleotide sequence: TGTGCCAGCAGTTACTCGATGGGACTAGCTCTTGAGCAGTTCTTC. Protein product: CASSYSMGLALEQFF.

The chain has TRBV4-1 and TRBJ1-5, with D unclear. The CDR3 is 14 residues long. V was pared by 0 bases and J by 6 bases, with 9 bases between. Germline lookup yields CDR1 MGHRA and CDR2 YSYEKL. CDR3 coding DNA: TGCGCCAGCAGCCAAGATAGAGGGCCTCAGCCCCAGCATTTT. It codes for CASSQDRGPQPQHF.

V usage is TRBV7-9 and J usage is TRBJ2-7; TRBD2 matches at 8 bases. CDR1 and CDR2 (germline): SEHNR, FQNEAQ (reference sequence). There are 15 residues in the CDR3. Germline trimming cut 6 bases from V and 7 bases from J; bases unmatched to any gene: 14. CDR3 region: CASRSATSGSREQYF. CDR3 DNA: TGTGCCAGCAGGTCCGCTACTAGCGGCTCTAGGGAGCAGTACTTC.

This chain joins TRBV28 and TRBJ2-5, with D uncertain. The CDR3 length is 14 residues. Germline values: CDR1 MDHEN, CDR2 SYDVKM. V lost 5 bases and J lost 4, with 14 bases in between. CDR3 region: CASSAASRGETQYF. The CDR3, as DNA: TGTGCCAGCAGTGCCGCCTCCCGAGGAGAGACCCAGTACTTC.

V and J are TRBV11-2 and TRBJ2-2, with D perhaps matching TRBD1 (5 bases). This CDR3 spans 16 amino acids. Trimming left V 3 bases short and J 0 bases short, with 11 bases between. CDR1 and CDR2 from the germline V gene are SGHAT and FQNNGV. DNA for the CDR3: TGTGCCAGCAGCTTGACAGCATTCGCGAACACCGGGGAGCTGTTTTTT. Translation: CASSLTAFANTGELFF.

The chain has TRBV28 and TRBJ2-5; D unresolved. The J call may be mistaken, given a closer DNA end match to TRBJ2-7. Germline V gives CDR1 MDHEN, CDR2 SYDVKM. The CDR3 covers 16 residues. The DNA for the CDR3 is TGTGCCAGCAGTTTATTTGGGCAGCTCCACTCCTACGAGCAGTACTTC. The encoded protein is CASSLFGQLHSYEQYF.

The chain carries TRBV5-1 and TRBJ2-7, with 7 bases identical to TRBD2. The CDR3 is made up of 14 amino acids. The germline gives CDR1 SGHRS, CDR2 YFSETQ. V shed 1 base and J 5 bases; nucleotides not matched to a gene: 6. The CDR3 sequence is CASSLKRENNEQYF. DNA of the CDR3: TGCGCCAGCAGCTTGAAGCGGGAAAACAACGAGCAGTACTTC.

This clone showed up just a few times. This chain links TRBV7-6 with TRBJ2-7; possibly TRBD2 for D (6 bases). The V gene lost 4 bases and the J gene lost 6 bases, with 22 bases spanning the gap. The CDR3 covers 16 residues. CDR1 and CDR2 from the germline V gene are SGHVS and FNYEAQ. DNA of the CDR3: TGTGCCAGCAGCTCCGGCCCCGGGGGACCCCAGGGCGAGCAGTACTTC. It specifies CASSSGPGGPQGEQYF.

The genes are TRBV28 and TRBJ2-3; no clear D. From germline, CDR1 is MDHEN and CDR2 SYDVKM. This CDR3 is built from 16 residues. V was pared by 4 bases and J by 4 bases, with 18 bases between. In DNA, the CDR3 is TGTGCCAGCAGTTCCCCCCGTCGGAGAACCGCAGATACGCAGTATTTT. Encoded protein: CASSSPRRRTADTQYF.

CDR3: CASSLFGAGVGTGELFF. The CDR3 nucleotides read TGTGCCAGCAGCTTGTTTGGTGCGGGAGTAGGGACCGGGGAGCTGTTTTTT. This chain joins TRBV5-6 and TRBJ2-2, with TRBD2 identical over 7 bases. The germline CDR1 and CDR2 sequences are SGHDT and YYEEEE. The V gene end was trimmed by 1 base and the J gene end by 5 bases; junction bases not matched to a gene: 11. The CDR3 totals 17 residues.

The V and J genes are TRBV5-8 and TRBJ2-1; 8 nucleotides match TRBD2. Germline CDR1 SGHTS, CDR2 YDEGEE. The CDR3 spans 17 residues. V lost 2 bases and J lost 0; bases outside the gene matches: 7. The CDR3 here is CASSLYWTSISYNEQFF. The CDR3 nucleotides read TGTGCCAGCAGCTTATATTGGACTAGCATCTCCTACAATGAGCAGTTCTTC.

J is TRBJ1-1 and V is TRBV7-9; D call uncertain. The length of the CDR3 is 14 residues. The germline V and J ends were trimmed by 2 bases and 1 base, with 8 bases remaining between them. The germline V gene has CDR1 SEHNR and CDR2 FQNEAQ (reference sequence). The CDR3, as DNA: TGTGCCAGCAGCTTACTAACCGGGAACACTGAAGCTTTCTTT. Residues: CASSLLTGNTEAFF.

V usage is TRBV6-1 and J usage is TRBJ2-7, with D unresolved. Looked up from germline, CDR1 is MNHNS and CDR2 is SASEGT. Trimming stripped 3 bases from V and 3 bases from J, with 12 bases between. There are 14 residues in the CDR3. The chain's CDR3 is CASSDARQIYEQYF. The CDR3 nucleotides read TGTGCCAGCAGTGATGCGAGGCAGATCTACGAGCAGTACTTC.

This clone occurred a few times. The rearrangement joins TRBV27 to TRBJ1-1; D gene ambiguous. Germline assignment: CDR1 MNHEY and CDR2 SMNVEV (reference sequence). CDR3 size: 15 residues. V lost 1 base and J lost 1, with 10 bases in between. The CDR3 here is CASSLLRPTNTEAFF. The CDR3 nucleotides read TGTGCCAGCAGTTTATTGAGGCCAACGAACACTGAAGCTTTCTTT.

This chain links TRBV4-2 with TRBJ1-5, with D perhaps TRBD1 (6 bases). Germline assignment: CDR1 LGHNA and CDR2 YNFKEQ. Trimming removed 1 base at V and 0 bases at J, with 10 bases between. The length of the CDR3 is 16 residues. CDR3 protein: CASSQGGQPSNQPQHF. The CDR3, as DNA: TGTGCCAGCAGCCAAGGCGGACAGCCTAGCAATCAGCCCCAGCATTTT.